These 18 T cell receptor beta chains were sequenced from one sample in a study of CD8 T cells in Susac syndrome. A quantity of about 0.5 to 1 ug RNA underwent reverse transcription using random hexamers. TCRdb redid the calling of the immunoSEQ multiplex PCR reads with MiXCR, one entry per CDR3 protein. Of approximately 170,000 distinct CDR3 sequences in the sample, approximately 94% were seen once. The specimen sequenced was CD4+ T cells from PBMCs. Receptors were obtained from a human donor with multiple sclerosis.

The chain combines TRBV29-1 with TRBJ2-4; possible D gene TRBD2, 7 bases. V gave up 4 bases and J gave up 7 bases, with 20 bases separating them. Germline CDR1 reads SQVTM; CDR2 reads ANQGSEA. The length of the CDR3 is 15 residues. CDR3 sequence (DNA): TGCAGCGTTGCCGAGGTTCTGGGGGGGCCGAACATTCAGTACTTC. Its protein product is CSVAEVLGGPNIQYF.

The chain has TRBV3-1 and TRBJ1-1, with D perhaps TRBD1 (6 bases). The CDR3 covers 16 residues. V was pared by 3 bases and J by 3 bases, with 17 bases between. Germline V lookup: CDR1 LGHDT, CDR2 YNNKEL (reference sequence). The CDR3, as DNA: TGTGCCAGCAGCCAGTCCATAGGACAGCCCTACACTGAAGCTTTCTTT. Translation: CASSQSIGQPYTEAFF.

This clonotype has a single count. This chain joins TRBV4-2 and TRBJ2-3; 9 bases align to TRBD1. The CDR3 has 15 residues. The germline CDR1 and CDR2 sequences are LGHNA and YNFKEQ. J gave up 3 bases and V 4 bases, and 5 bases lay outside the gene matches. The CDR3 here is CASSPDRGVTDTQYF. CDR3 nucleotides: TGTGCCAGCAGCCCGGACAGGGGAGTAACAGATACGCAGTATTTT.

This chain connects TRBV4-1 to TRBJ2-5; no definite D call. V was pared by 1 base and J by 5 bases, with 8 bases between. Per the germline V gene, CDR1 is MGHRA and CDR2 is YSYEKL. This CDR3 comprises 13 residues. CDR3 coding DNA: TGCGCCAGCAGCCAAGTAGAGCTGGAGACCCAGTACTTC. It specifies CASSQVELETQYF.

V usage is TRBV4-2 and J usage is TRBJ1-1; D may be TRBD1 (5 bases). Germline V gene lookup returns CDR1 LGHNA and CDR2 YNFKEQ. The V end was cut by 3 bases, the J end by 7 bases, with 6 bases between. There are 11 residues in the CDR3. Here the CDR3 reads CASSQQGEAFF. Here the CDR3 DNA reads TGTGCCAGCAGCCAGCAGGGTGAAGCTTTCTTT.

CDR3: CASSGGSGNSGANVLTF. CDR3 nucleotides: TGTGCCAGCAGCGGGGGATCCGGGAACTCTGGGGCCAACGTCCTGACTTTC. The chain employs TRBV9 and TRBJ2-6, with D possibly TRBD2 on 5 matching bases. The germline CDR1 and CDR2 sequences are SGDLS and YYNGEE. The CDR3 length is 17 residues. V lost 3 bases to trimming and J lost 0 bases, with 13 bases between them.

V gene TRBV9 combines with J gene TRBJ1-5, with D possibly TRBD1 on 5 matching bases. Germline CDR1 is SGDLS and CDR2 is YYNGEE. CDR3 length equals 16 residues. V lost 3 bases, J lost 2 bases, and 15 bases lay in between. The CDR3 DNA is TGTGCCAGCAGCGACGGGGGAGGGGAGGGCAATCAGCCCCAGCATTTT. Translated: CASSDGGGEGNQPQHF.

The chain couples TRBV6-5 to TRBJ2-1, with D perhaps TRBD1 (6 bases). The CDR3 sequence is 15 residues long. Trimming removed 6 bases at V and 9 bases at J, with 21 bases between. Per the germline V gene, CDR1 is MNHEY and CDR2 is SVGAGI. CDR3 protein: CASREPRQASTEQFF. Written as DNA, the CDR3 is TGTGCCAGCAGGGAACCGAGACAGGCTAGCACTGAGCAGTTCTTC.

The chain joins TRBV20-1 to TRBJ2-5; D gene unclear. The CDR3 has 16 amino acids. Trimming removed 0 bases from V and 5 bases from J, with 19 bases in between. Germline assignment: CDR1 DFQATT and CDR2 SNEGSKA (reference sequence). CDR3 protein: CSARDRATGALETQYF. The DNA of the CDR3 is TGCAGTGCTAGAGATCGGGCTACCGGAGCGTTGGAGACCCAGTACTTC.

This rearrangement joins TRBV30 to TRBJ1-4; no firm D call. Between the trimmed V and J ends, which lost 5 bases and 7 bases, there was a span of 14 bases. The CDR3 has 13 residues. Germline V lookup: CDR1 GTSNPN, CDR2 SVGIG (reference sequence). CDR3 in DNA: TGTGCCTGGCGGCCGGAGGCGGGTGAAAAACTGTTTTTT. Translating gives CAWRPEAGEKLFF.

The chain couples TRBV7-9 to TRBJ2-7, with D perhaps TRBD1 (6 bases). There are 13 residues in the CDR3. Trimming took 1 base from V and 3 from J, leaving 7 bases between them. The germline V gene has CDR1 SEHNR and CDR2 FQNEAQ (reference sequence). The CDR3 protein is CASSLEGGYEQYF. CDR3 nucleotide sequence: TGTGCCAGCAGCTTAGAAGGGGGCTACGAGCAGTACTTC. Full variable domain (remainder filled in from reference TRBV7-9 and TRBJ2-7): DTGVSQNPRHKITKRGQNVTFRCDPISEHNRLYWYRQTLGQGPEFLTYFQNEAQLEKSRLLSDRFSAERPKGSFSTLEIQRTEQGDSAMYLCASSLEGGYEQYFGPGTRLTVT.

V is TRBV5-6 and J is TRBJ2-5; TRBD1 is a possible D gene (6 bases). Trimming left V 2 bases short and J 5 bases short, with 10 bases between. The CDR3 covers 13 residues. Germline V gene lookup returns CDR1 SGHDT and CDR2 YYEEEE. CDR3 nucleotide sequence: TGTGCCAGCAGCTTAGACAGGAGGGAGACCCAGTACTTC. Its translation: CASSLDRRETQYF.

The genes are TRBV7-6 and TRBJ1-4; perhaps TRBD1 as D (5 bases). Trimming cost V 4 bases and J 4 bases, with 22 bases left between them. The CDR3 contains 18 residues. Germline assignment: CDR1 SGHVS and CDR2 FNYEAQ. The CDR3 sequence is CASSSTTYPGLFNEKLFF. The CDR3 DNA follows: TGTGCCAGCAGCTCTACCACCTATCCGGGACTCTTTAATGAAAAACTGTTTTTT.

The J gene is TRBJ1-2, the V gene TRBV4-2; 8 bases map to TRBD1. The CDR3 runs 15 residues. Germline-derived CDR1 and CDR2 are LGHNA and YNFKEQ. V lost 1 base to trimming and J lost 8 bases; unmatched junction nucleotides: 9. The CDR3 is CASSQVGQGARGYTF. The CDR3 DNA sequence: TGTGCCAGCAGCCAAGTGGGTCAGGGGGCAAGAGGCTACACCTTC.

The V call is TRBV12-3 or TRBV12-4, the J call TRBJ2-7; no clear D gene. V lost 3 bases to trimming and J lost 7 bases, with 7 bases between them. The CDR3 has 11 amino acids. CDR3 DNA: TGTGCCAGCAGTTTGGGTCGGGAGCAGTACTTC. Protein sequence: CASSLGREQYF.

The chain uses TRBV2 and TRBJ2-1, with D unresolved. The V end was cut by 5 bases, the J end by 8 bases, with 16 bases between. CDR1 is SNHLY, CDR2 FYNNEI, per germline. The CDR3 is 14 amino acids. The CDR3 spells CASSRLSIEDEQFF. The CDR3 nucleotides read TGTGCCAGCAGTCGCCTTAGTATCGAGGATGAGCAGTTCTTC.

The chain employs TRBV12-3 or TRBV12-4 and TRBJ2-2; D gene unclear. This CDR3 has 13 amino acids. V was shortened by 2 bases and J by 7 bases, with 8 bases between the two germline ends. CDR3 DNA sequence: TGTGCCAGCAGTTTATCATTCGGCGGGGAGCTGTTTTTT. It translates to CASSLSFGGELFF.

The chain employs TRBV6-1 and TRBJ2-3, with D perhaps matching TRBD2 (5 bases). The CDR3 is 15 residues long. Deletions cut 4 bases from V and 0 bases from J, with 11 bases between. Germline CDR1 reads MNHNS; CDR2 reads SASEGT. This CDR3 is CASSGRLASTDTQYF. Here the CDR3 DNA reads TGTGCCAGCAGTGGTCGTCTAGCCAGCACAGATACGCAGTATTTT.